Sequencing of this T cell receptor (beta chain) was carried out in a study of Ad26.COV2.S vaccination and SARS-CoV-2 variants. Study-level information: This donor came from the COV1001 trial of Ad26.COV2.S. Study-level points and caveats: People who got the vaccine had more spike-specific TCR breadth than people who got placebo.

The table came from immunoSEQ multiplex PCR; TCRdb's copy has only in-frame clones and leaves some out. Of hundreds of thousands of clones listed, roughly nine tenths are singletons. The CDR3 covers 15 residues. The V and J ends lost 1 base and 2 bases, in that order; junction bases with no gene match: 2. Looked up from germline, CDR1 is LNHDA and CDR2 is SQIVND (reference sequence). A word on this clone: The target antigen is unknown.

Noted treatment: about 20 received Ad26.COV2.S at low or high dose, single or two shots; five or six received placebo; per-sample allocation not given. The study sampled participants on day 63 after the first vaccine or placebo injection. An Ad26 vector that expressed Wuhan-strain SARS-CoV-2 spike constituted the vaccine. The specimen was peripheral blood, collected in a trial of Ad26.COV2.S vaccine versus placebo. This clonotype was obtained from a person aged 18 to 65 who received the Ad26.COV2.S COVID-19 vaccine or a placebo. The V gene is TRBV19, the J gene TRBJ2-5, with 9 bases aligning to TRBD1. CDR3 amino acids: CASSIGDRVQETQYF. In DNA form, the CDR3 reads TGTGCCAGTAGTATAGGGGACAGGGTTCAAGAGACCCAGTACTTC.